What follows are 26 T cell receptor beta chains derived from one specimen sequenced in a study of cytomegalovirus exposure and HLA in healthy donors. A multiplex PCR was run with 60 Vbeta primers and 13 Jbeta primers. The assay was immunoSEQ multiplex PCR, and TCRdb's table has in-frame clones only and misses some. Found here are more than 140,000 clones, over 60% of them singletons; the top ten hold around 1.5%. The sequencing sample was made of PBMCs. The receptors originated from a female donor in good health and CMV-seronegative.

The chain employs TRBV2 and TRBJ1-5; TRBD1 matches at 7 bases. In germline, CDR1 is SNHLY, CDR2 FYNNEI. CDR3 size: 14 residues. The trim removed 4 bases at V and 3 bases at J, leaving 3 bases unmatched. The CDR3 sequence: CASSGDRVNQPQHF. The CDR3 DNA reads as TGTGCCAGCAGTGGTGACAGGGTCAATCAGCCCCAGCATTTT.

The J gene is TRBJ1-4, the V gene TRBV23-1; weak D call: TRBD1 (6 bases). TRBV23-1 has ORF status, its function being uncertain. Deletions cut 0 bases from V and 4 bases from J, with 9 bases between. The CDR3 is 15 residues long. Here the CDR3 DNA reads TGCGCCAGCAGTCAATCTCGGACAGATAATGAAAAACTGTTTTTT. Protein product: CASSQSRTDNEKLFF.

The rearrangement uses TRBV29-1 and TRBJ1-5, with D perhaps matching TRBD1 (6 bases). CDR1 is SQVTM, CDR2 ANQGSEA, per germline. This CDR3 is built from 13 residues. Trimming left V 4 bases short and J 6 bases short, with 13 bases between. CDR3 nucleotide sequence: TGCAGCGTTGGGGGGCAGGACGGTCAGCCCCAGCATTTT. Translating it yields CSVGGQDGQPQHF.

The chain is built from TRBV30 and TRBJ2-7; a possible D gene is TRBD1 (5 bases). The germline CDR1 and CDR2 sequences are GTSNPN and SVGIG (reference sequence). CDR3 size: 13 residues. Trimming shortened V by 4 bases and J by 2 bases, and 12 bases separated the two germline ends. The CDR3, as DNA: TGTGCCTGGAAGAAGGACACCCCCTACGAGCAGTACTTC. This codes for CAWKKDTPYEQYF.

The genes are TRBV28 and TRBJ1-2, with D possibly being TRBD1 (6 bases). V was trimmed by 5 bases and J by 2 bases, leaving 15 bases between them. Germline CDR1 MDHEN, CDR2 SYDVKM. The CDR3 contains 15 residues. CDR3 in DNA: TGTGCCAGCAGTCCCGGGACATCCTTCAACTATGGCTACACCTTC. It encodes CASSPGTSFNYGYTF.

This clone was counted a few times. CDR3 coding DNA: TGTGCCAGCAGGAGGACAGGGTGGGATTCACCCCTCCACTTT. This encodes CASRRTGWDSPLHF. J is TRBJ1-6 and V is TRBV2; 8 positions match TRBD1. The CDR3 contains 14 residues. CDR1 SNHLY and CDR2 FYNNEI come from the germline V gene. The ends lost 6 bases at V and 8 bases at J; junction bases unmatched: 6.

V and J are TRBV18 and TRBJ1-1, with 8 bases lining up with TRBD1. The CDR3 length is 15 residues. Germline V gives CDR1 KGHSH, CDR2 LQKENI. Losses at the gene ends were 0 bases for V and 1 base for J; bases not matched to a gene: 1. The CDR3, as DNA: TGTGCCAGCTCACCACCGGGGACAGGGAACACTGAAGCTTTCTTT. Its translation is CASSPPGTGNTEAFF.

DNA for the CDR3: TGTGCCAGCAGCGAAGGCGGGCACCGCACAGATACGCAGTATTTT. Its protein is CASSEGGHRTDTQYF. This chain uses TRBV9 with TRBJ2-3, with TRBD2 as a possible D gene (5 bases). Germline V CDR1 and CDR2: SGDLS, YYNGEE. The CDR3 is made up of 15 amino acids. Trimming removed 3 bases from V and 1 base from J, with 12 bases in between.

Only a few counts were recorded for this clone. The genes are TRBV6-5 and TRBJ2-7; TRBD1 aligns across 11 bases. The CDR3 is 13 amino acids. Germline CDR1 and CDR2: MNHEY and SVGAGI. V was pared by 4 bases and J by 6 bases, with 2 bases of the junction left unmatched. CDR3 sequence reads: CASSFGTGGEQYF. As DNA, the CDR3 is TGTGCCAGCAGTTTCGGGACAGGGGGCGAGCAGTACTTC.

The chain has TRBV19 and TRBJ1-2; D may be TRBD1 (5 bases). This CDR3 has 13 residues. Germline CDR1 is LNHDA and CDR2 is SQIVND (reference sequence). Deletions cut 2 bases from V and 8 bases from J, with 12 bases between. CDR3 nucleotide sequence: TGTGCCAGTAGTATACCAGGGTTGGGCGGCTACACCTTC. Translation: CASSIPGLGGYTF. The entire variable domain, with the rest obtained from reference TRBV19 and TRBJ1-2, is as follows: DGGITQSPKYLFRKEGQNVTLSCEQNLNHDAMYWYRQDPGQGLRLIYYSQIVNDFQKGDIAEGYSVSREKKESFPLTVTSAQKNPTAFYLCASSIPGLGGYTFGSGTRLTVV.

The chain joins TRBV5-6 to TRBJ2-7; no clear D. This CDR3 spans 17 amino acids. CDR1 and CDR2 from the germline V gene are SGHDT and YYEEEE. Trimming stripped 0 bases from V and 5 bases from J, with 21 bases between. The CDR3 coding sequence is TGTGCCAGCAGCTTGGTGGGTATTTCAGGCTACCTCAACGAGCAGTACTTC. This encodes CASSLVGISGYLNEQYF.

This clone showed up just a few times. Other nucleotide sequences from this sample produce the same CDR3. V and J are TRBV5-6 and TRBJ1-3, with 9 nucleotides matching TRBD1. The CDR3 has 15 residues. V lost 2 bases to trimming and J lost 4 bases; unmatched junction nucleotides: 4. The germline V gene has CDR1 SGHDT and CDR2 YYEEEE. In DNA form, the CDR3 reads TGTGCCAGCAGCTTACAGGGGGCTGGAGGAAACACCATATATTTT. Amino acid sequence: CASSLQGAGGNTIYF.

This clone was counted only a few times. Different DNA sequences within this sample yield the same CDR3. V gene TRBV7-2 combines with J gene TRBJ1-1; D is uncertain. V dropped 1 base and J dropped 1 base, with 4 bases sitting between them. Germline CDR1 reads SGHTA; CDR2 reads FQGNSA. CDR3 length: 13 residues. CDR3 in DNA: TGTGCCAGCAGCTTAGGGCAGAACACTGAAGCTTTCTTT. This encodes CASSLGQNTEAFF.

The rearrangement links TRBV7-9 to TRBJ2-1; D may be TRBD2 (6 bases). The length of the CDR3 is 16 residues. V was cut by 5 bases and J by 7 bases, with 21 bases left in between. Germline V lookup: CDR1 SEHNR, CDR2 FQNEAQ (reference sequence). CDR3: CASSTRWGVVVNEQFF. CDR3 nucleotides: TGTGCCAGCAGCACCCGATGGGGGGTCGTCGTGAATGAGCAGTTCTTC.

Only a few counts were recorded for this clone. V gene TRBV11-3 combines with J gene TRBJ1-4, with 8 bases fitting TRBD1. The V gene end was trimmed by 1 base and the J gene end by 2 bases; junction bases not matched to a gene: 3. Germline CDR1 reads SGHNT; CDR2 reads YENEEA. The CDR3 totals 16 residues. The CDR3 nucleotides read TGTGCCAGCAGCTTAGCCAGGGGGCTTACTAATGAAAAACTGTTTTTT. Protein product: CASSLARGLTNEKLFF.

The chain uses TRBV5-1 and TRBJ1-2; TRBD1 matches 8 bases. The junction had 8 bases not matched to a gene; V was cut back by 0 bases and J by 7 bases. This CDR3 spans 15 amino acids. Germline CDR1 is SGHRS and CDR2 is YFSETQ. Here the CDR3 DNA reads TGCGCCAGCAGCTTGGAAACAGGGGGGATTGGTGGCTACACCTTC. This translates into CASSLETGGIGGYTF.

The chain recombines TRBV7-9 with TRBJ2-7, with unresolved D. The CDR3 is 11 residues long. V shed 3 bases and J shed 12 bases, with 12 bases lying between them. CDR1 SEHNR and CDR2 FQNEAQ come from the germline V gene (reference sequence). In nucleotides, the CDR3 is TGTGCCAGCAGCTTCTCCCATCAGCGGTACTTC. Protein product: CASSFSHQRYF.

The CDR3 DNA reads as TGTGCCAGCAGCGTTGGGACAGGAACACCCTATGGCTACACCTTC. Protein sequence: CASSVGTGTPYGYTF. The chain couples TRBV7-9 to TRBJ1-2, with 8 bases lining up with TRBD1. CDR3 length: 15 amino acids. Germline V lookup: CDR1 SEHNR, CDR2 FQNEAQ (reference sequence). V dropped 5 bases and J dropped 4; count of bases not matched to a gene: 9.

V and J are TRBV6-6 and TRBJ2-5; 7 nucleotides agree with TRBD2. V lost 7 bases and J lost 3; bases outside the gene matches: 11. Looked up from germline, CDR1 is MNHNY and CDR2 is SVGAGI (reference sequence). The CDR3 has 15 residues. Here the CDR3 reads CASTKGLLVKETQYF. The CDR3 DNA sequence: TGTGCCAGCACTAAGGGACTACTCGTCAAAGAGACCCAGTACTTC.

The rearrangement links TRBV6-1 to TRBJ2-7; D is perhaps TRBD2 (6 bases). The CDR3 length is 16 residues. Germline CDR1 is MNHNS and CDR2 is SASEGT. V was clipped by 2 bases and J by 7 bases, with 21 bases between them. The CDR3 sequence is CASSERRESGAPEQYF. The CDR3, as DNA: TGTGCCAGCAGTGAAAGGAGGGAAAGCGGAGCACCGGAGCAGTACTTC.

This chain connects TRBV5-1 to TRBJ2-7; 13 bases agree with TRBD2. CDR1 is SGHRS, CDR2 YFSETQ, per germline. Trimming removed 3 bases from V and 7 bases from J; junction bases left unmatched: 16. The CDR3 runs to 18 residues. In DNA, the CDR3 is TGCGCCAGCAGCTCCTTTCCCGCCGGGACTAGCGGGATTAGGGAGCAGTACTTC. Translated, it gives CASSSFPAGTSGIREQYF.

The count of this clone is one. This chain connects TRBV6-5 to TRBJ2-1, with TRBD2 matching 7 bases. The CDR3 extends over 13 amino acids. CDR1 is MNHEY, CDR2 SVGAGI, per germline. V was pared by 8 bases and J by 5 bases, with 6 bases of the junction left unmatched. CDR3 region: CASQRGPNNEQFF. CDR3 coding DNA: TGTGCCAGCCAGCGGGGACCTAACAATGAGCAGTTCTTC.

This chain connects TRBV5-1 to TRBJ2-2, with 9 nucleotides matching TRBD1. In germline, CDR1 is SGHRS, CDR2 YFSETQ. This CDR3 contains 15 residues. The ends lost 2 bases at V and 4 bases at J; junction bases unmatched: 3. The CDR3 DNA reads as TGCGCCAGCAGCTTTCGACAGGGGGTCACCGGGGAGCTGTTTTTT. It specifies CASSFRQGVTGELFF.

The V and J genes are TRBV2 and TRBJ1-2; 9 bases fit TRBD1. CDR3 length equals 14 residues. V lost 7 bases to trimming and J lost 4 bases; unmatched junction nucleotides: 7. Germline lookup yields CDR1 SNHLY and CDR2 FYNNEI. Here the CDR3 DNA reads TGTGCCAGCAACCCGGGACAGGGCTCCTATGGCTACACCTTC. This translates into CASNPGQGSYGYTF.

V and J are TRBV11-3 and TRBJ2-5, with D perhaps TRBD1 (7 bases). The CDR3 extends over 15 amino acids. The germline CDR1 and CDR2 sequences are SGHNT and YENEEA. V was shortened by 6 bases and J by 5 bases, with 19 bases between the two germline ends. The CDR3 nucleotides are TGTGCCAGCAGAGATACCCAGGGGGGACATGAGACCCAGTACTTC. It encodes CASRDTQGGHETQYF.

This clone turned up a few times. The chain couples TRBV4-2 to TRBJ2-7; TRBD2 agrees at 7 bases. The CDR3 contains 14 residues. Germline lookup yields CDR1 LGHNA and CDR2 YNFKEQ. Unmatched junction bases numbered 2, after V lost 0 bases and J lost 3 bases. CDR3 loop: CASSQEAGVYEQYF. The CDR3 DNA follows: TGTGCCAGCAGCCAAGAGGCGGGAGTCTACGAGCAGTACTTC.